This T cell receptor beta chain is from a study of blood T cell repertoires in COVID-19. The germline V and J ends were trimmed by 10 bases and 6 bases, with 17 bases remaining between them. This CDR3 is 13 amino acids long. Germline V lookup: CDR1 ENHRY, CDR2 SYGVKD. In the authors' methods: Reference gene primer amplification in the assay estimated nucleated cell counts. TCRdb's table, derived via immunoSEQ multiplex PCR, lists solely in-frame clones and lacks some. V, J and clone size derive from that table, while D and trimming were established from the DNA sequence. This sample carries roughly 32,000 clones, 80% to 90% of them seen once, and the ten largest clones take more than 12%.

This sequence joins TRBV10-3 and TRBJ2-3, with TRBD1 as a possible D gene (6 bases). This receptor was taken from a man aged 55 to 69 with active COVID-19. Material: peripheral blood. CDR3 bases: TGTGCCAGTCTGGGGCAGGGGTTGGATACGCAGTATTTT. Its protein product is CASLGQGLDTQYF.